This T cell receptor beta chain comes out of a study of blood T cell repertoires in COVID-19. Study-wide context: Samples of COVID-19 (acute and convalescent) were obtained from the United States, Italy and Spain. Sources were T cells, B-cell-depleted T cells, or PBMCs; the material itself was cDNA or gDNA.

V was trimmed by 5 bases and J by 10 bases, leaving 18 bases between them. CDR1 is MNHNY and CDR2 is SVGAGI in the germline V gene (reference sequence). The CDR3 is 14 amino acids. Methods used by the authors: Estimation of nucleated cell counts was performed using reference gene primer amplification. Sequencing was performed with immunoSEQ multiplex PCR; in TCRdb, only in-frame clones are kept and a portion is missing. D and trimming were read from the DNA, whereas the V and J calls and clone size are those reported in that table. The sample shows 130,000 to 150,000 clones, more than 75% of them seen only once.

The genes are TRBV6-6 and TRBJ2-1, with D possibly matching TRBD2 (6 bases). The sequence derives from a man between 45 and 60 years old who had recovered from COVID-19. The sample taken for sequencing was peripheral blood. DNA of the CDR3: TGTGCCAGCAGTCCCTATAAGACTAGACCAGAGCAGTTCTTC. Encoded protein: CASSPYKTRPEQFF.